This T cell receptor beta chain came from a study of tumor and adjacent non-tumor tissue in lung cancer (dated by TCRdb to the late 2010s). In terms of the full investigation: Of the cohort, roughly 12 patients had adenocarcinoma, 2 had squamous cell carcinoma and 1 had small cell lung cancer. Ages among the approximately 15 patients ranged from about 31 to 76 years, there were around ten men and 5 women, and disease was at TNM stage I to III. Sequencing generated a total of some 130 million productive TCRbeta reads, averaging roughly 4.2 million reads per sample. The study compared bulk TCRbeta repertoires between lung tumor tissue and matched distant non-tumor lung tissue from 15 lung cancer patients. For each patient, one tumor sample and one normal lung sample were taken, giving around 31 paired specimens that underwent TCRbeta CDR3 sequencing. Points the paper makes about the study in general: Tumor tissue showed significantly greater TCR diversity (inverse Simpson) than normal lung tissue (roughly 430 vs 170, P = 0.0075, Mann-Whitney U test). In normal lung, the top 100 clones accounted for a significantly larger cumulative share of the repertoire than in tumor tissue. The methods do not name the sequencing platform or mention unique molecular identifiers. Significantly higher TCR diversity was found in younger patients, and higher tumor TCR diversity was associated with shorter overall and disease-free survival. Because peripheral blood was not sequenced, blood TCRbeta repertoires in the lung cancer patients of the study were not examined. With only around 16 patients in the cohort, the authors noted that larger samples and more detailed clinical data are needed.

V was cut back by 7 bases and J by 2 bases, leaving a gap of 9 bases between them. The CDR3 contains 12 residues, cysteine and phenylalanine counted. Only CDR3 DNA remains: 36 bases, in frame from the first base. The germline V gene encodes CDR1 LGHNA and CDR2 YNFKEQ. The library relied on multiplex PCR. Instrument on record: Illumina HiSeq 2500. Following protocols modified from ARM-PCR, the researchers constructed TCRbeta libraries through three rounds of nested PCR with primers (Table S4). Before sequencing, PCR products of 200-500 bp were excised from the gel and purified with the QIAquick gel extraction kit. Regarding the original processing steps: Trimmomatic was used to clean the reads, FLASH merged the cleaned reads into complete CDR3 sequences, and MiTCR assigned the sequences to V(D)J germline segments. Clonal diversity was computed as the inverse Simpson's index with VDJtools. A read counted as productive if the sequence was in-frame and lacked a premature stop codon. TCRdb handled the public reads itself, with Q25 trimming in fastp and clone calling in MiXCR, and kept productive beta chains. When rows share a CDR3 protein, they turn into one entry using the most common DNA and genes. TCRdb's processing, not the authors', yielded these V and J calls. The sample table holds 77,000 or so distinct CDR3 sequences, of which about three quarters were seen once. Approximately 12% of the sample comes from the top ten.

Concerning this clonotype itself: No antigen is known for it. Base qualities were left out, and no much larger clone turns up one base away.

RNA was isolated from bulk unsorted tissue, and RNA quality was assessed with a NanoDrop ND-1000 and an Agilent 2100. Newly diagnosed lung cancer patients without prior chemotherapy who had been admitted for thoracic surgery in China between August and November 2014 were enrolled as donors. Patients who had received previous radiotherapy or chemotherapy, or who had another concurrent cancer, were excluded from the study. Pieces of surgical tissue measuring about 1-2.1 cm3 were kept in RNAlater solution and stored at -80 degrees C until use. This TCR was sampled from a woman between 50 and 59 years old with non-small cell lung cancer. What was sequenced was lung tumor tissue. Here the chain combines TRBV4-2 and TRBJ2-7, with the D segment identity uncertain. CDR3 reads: CASMDKTYEQYF. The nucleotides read TGTGCCAGCATGGATAAGACCTACGAGCAGTACTTC.